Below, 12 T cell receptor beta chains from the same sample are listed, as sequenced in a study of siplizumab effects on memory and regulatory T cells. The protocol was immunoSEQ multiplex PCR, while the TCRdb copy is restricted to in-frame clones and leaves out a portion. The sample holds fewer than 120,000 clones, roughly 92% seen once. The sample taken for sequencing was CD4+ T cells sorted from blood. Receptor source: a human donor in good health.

The CDR3 sequence: CASSPGGEGNQPQHF. The CDR3 region has the DNA TGCGCCAGCAGCCCGGGAGGCGAGGGCAATCAGCCCCAGCATTTT. The chain recombines TRBV10-1 with TRBJ1-5; D remains unclear. Trimming took 6 bases from V and 2 from J, leaving 14 bases between them. CDR1 and CDR2 from the germline V gene are WNHNN and SYGVQD (reference sequence). The CDR3 spans 15 residues.

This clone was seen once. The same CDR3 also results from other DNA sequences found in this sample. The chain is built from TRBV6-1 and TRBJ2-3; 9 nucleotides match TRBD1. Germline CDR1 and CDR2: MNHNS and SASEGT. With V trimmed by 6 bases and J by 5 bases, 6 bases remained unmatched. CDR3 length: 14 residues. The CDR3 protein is CASRRNRGQDTQYF. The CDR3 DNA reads TGTGCCAGCAGGAGAAACAGGGGGCAAGATACGCAGTATTTT.

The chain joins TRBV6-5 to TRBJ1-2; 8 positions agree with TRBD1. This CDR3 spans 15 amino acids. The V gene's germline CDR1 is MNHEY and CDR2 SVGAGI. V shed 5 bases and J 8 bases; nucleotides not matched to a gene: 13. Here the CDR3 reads CASSTPRTGRGGYTF. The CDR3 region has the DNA TGTGCCAGCAGTACACCGCGGACAGGGAGAGGGGGCTACACCTTC.

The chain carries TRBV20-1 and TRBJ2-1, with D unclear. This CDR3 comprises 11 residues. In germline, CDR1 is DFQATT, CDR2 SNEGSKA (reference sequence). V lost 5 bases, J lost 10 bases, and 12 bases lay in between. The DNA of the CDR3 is TGCAGTGCTGCTCAGGTGTACGAGCAGTTCTTC. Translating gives CSAAQVYEQFF.

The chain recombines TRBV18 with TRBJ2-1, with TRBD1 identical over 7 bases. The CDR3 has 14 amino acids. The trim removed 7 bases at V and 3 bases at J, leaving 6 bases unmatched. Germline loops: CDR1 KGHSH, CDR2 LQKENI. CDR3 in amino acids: CASLADRDYNEQFF. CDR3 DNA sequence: TGTGCCAGCTTAGCCGACAGGGACTACAATGAGCAGTTCTTC.

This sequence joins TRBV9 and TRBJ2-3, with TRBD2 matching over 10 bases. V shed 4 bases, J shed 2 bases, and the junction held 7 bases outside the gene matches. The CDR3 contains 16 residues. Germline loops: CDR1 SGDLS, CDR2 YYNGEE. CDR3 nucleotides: TGTGCCAGCAGCCCACTAGCGGGAAAGTTCACAGATACGCAGTATTTT. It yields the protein CASSPLAGKFTDTQYF.

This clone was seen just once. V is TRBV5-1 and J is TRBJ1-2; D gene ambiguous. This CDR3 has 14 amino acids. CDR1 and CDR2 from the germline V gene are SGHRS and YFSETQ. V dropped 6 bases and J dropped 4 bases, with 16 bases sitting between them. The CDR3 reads CASKEEGIVYGYTF. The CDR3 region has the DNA TGCGCCAGCAAAGAGGAGGGTATCGTCTATGGCTACACCTTC.

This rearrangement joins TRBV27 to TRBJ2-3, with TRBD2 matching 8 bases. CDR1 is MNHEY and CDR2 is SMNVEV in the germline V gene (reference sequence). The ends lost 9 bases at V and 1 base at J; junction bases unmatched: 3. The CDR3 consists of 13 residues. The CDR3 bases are TGTGCCAGTTCGGGGGGGCGCACAGATACGCAGTATTTT. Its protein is CASSGGRTDTQYF.

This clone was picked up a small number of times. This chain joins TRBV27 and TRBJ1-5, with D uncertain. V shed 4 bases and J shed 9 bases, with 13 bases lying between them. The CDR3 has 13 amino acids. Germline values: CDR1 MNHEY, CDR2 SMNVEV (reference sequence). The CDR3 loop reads CASSSVQFGPQHF. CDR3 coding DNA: TGTGCCAGCAGTTCCGTGCAGTTCGGGCCCCAGCATTTT.

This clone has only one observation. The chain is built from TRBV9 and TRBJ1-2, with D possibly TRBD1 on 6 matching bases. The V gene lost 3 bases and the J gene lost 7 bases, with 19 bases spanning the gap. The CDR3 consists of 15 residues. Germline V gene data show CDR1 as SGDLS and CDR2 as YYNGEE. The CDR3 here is CASSGGWGQHFGYTF. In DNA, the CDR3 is TGTGCCAGCAGCGGGGGATGGGGGCAGCACTTTGGCTACACCTTC.

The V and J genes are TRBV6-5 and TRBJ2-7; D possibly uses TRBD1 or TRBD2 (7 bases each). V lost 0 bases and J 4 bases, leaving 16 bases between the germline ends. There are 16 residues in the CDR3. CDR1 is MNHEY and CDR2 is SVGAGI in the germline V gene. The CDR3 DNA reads TGTGCCAGCAGTTACTCGATGGGAGGGGGCGCGTACGAGCAGTACTTC. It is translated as CASSYSMGGGAYEQYF.

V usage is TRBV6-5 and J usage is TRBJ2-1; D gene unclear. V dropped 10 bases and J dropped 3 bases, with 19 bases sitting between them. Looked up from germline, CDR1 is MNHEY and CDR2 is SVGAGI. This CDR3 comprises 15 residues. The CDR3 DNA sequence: TGTGCCACCAGGCCCGGGCCTGGGGACTACAATGAGCAGTTCTTC. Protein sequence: CATRPGPGDYNEQFF.